This T cell receptor (beta chain) was observed in a study of a mutant IDH1 vaccine in newly diagnosed glioma (dated by TCRdb to the early 2020s). Regarding the study in general: Of the roughly 33 treated patients, around 62% were male and approximately 40% were female, and a mean age of approximately 40 years was recorded. Before enrollment, patients had received standard therapy of radiotherapy alone, temozolomide alone, or radiochemotherapy with temozolomide; most received the combination. Peripheral blood was drawn at six visits: V03 (baseline), V05, V07, V10, V12 and V13. For exploratory analyses, 25 treated patients had longitudinal TCRB deep sequencing done wherever samples were available.

Its CDR3 holds 15 amino acids, cysteine through phenylalanine. The only DNA kept is the CDR3, 45 bases in frame from the first base. The junction shows trimming of 2 bases on V and 2 bases on J, and the gene matches do not reach 3 bases of it. CDR1 and CDR2 are read off the germline V gene as MNHNS and SASEGT. Concerning this clone itself: It lacks a known antigen. Base-call qualities are not available, and no considerably larger clone is one nucleotide away.

The intended sense of this specimen's time point label: baseline, week 1 (first vaccination visit). The sample's treatment or condition label, in plain terms: pre-vaccination baseline after standard-of-care therapy. The donors had newly diagnosed IDH1-mutant astrocytomas of WHO grade 3 or 4 that showed loss of nuclear ATRX. The samples were drawn from NOA16, a multicentre, single-arm, open-label phase I trial in Germany that tested a mutant IDH1 peptide vaccine in humans for the first time. For immunogenicity testing, the blood drawn at visit V03 was used as the baseline sample. Genomic DNA for TCRB sequencing was isolated from EDTA blood with the DNeasy Blood and Tissue Kit. General conclusions and limits of the study: Across multiple MHC alleles, vaccine-induced immune responses were seen in just over 90% of patients. Pseudoprogression seemed to be unrelated to changes in the top peripheral T cell clonotypes found by TCRB sequencing. It was noted by the authors that analyses of patient blood samples could not be reproduced owing to sample limitations. Availability determined which PBMC samples were chosen for TCRB deep sequencing.

Libraries were built with the immunoSEQ multiplex PCR assay. Following the manufacturer's protocol, the hsTCRB Kit was used to amplify rearranged TCR beta chain sequences. An Illumina MiSeq was used to sequence the TCRB libraries. Per the authors' processing: The kit vendor's proprietary platform handled demultiplexing, trimming and gene mapping. TCRdb carries this immuneACCESS record with in-frame sequences only. Its versions omit some clonotypes, under half of them owing to an unresolved V gene in the studies checked, with the rest unexplained. V and J calls and clone size are given by that table; D and trimming were obtained from the DNA. The sample data list 20,000 to 25,000 clones, and about 85% of these were observed just once. 5% to 6% of the sample lies in the top ten.

This sequence originates from a middle-aged man with glioma. The chain couples TRBV6-1 to TRBJ1-5; TRBD1 aligns with 7 central bases. The source material was PBMCs, sampled from a glioma patient treated with radiotherapy, temozolomide or both. At the DNA level, the sequence is TGTGCCAGCAGTGAATTCGGACAGGGCAATCAGCCCCAGCATTTT. Its protein is CASSEFGQGNQPQHF.